This entry lists 28 T cell receptor beta chains sequenced from one sample in a study of patients and donors after allogeneic stem cell transplantation (TCRdb year 2020). Libraries were prepared through RT-PCR. The sample was run on a NextSeq 550. Through fastp at Q25 and MiXCR, TCRdb rebuilt clones from the public reads, retaining in-frame beta chains. Duplicate CDR3 protein sequences are folded into a single record with the most common DNA and genes. In this sample the table shows some 880,000 distinct CDR3 sequences, approximately 19% of which occur a single time. The ten most abundant clones make up under 6.5% of the sample. Sequenced sample: blood, either unsorted or a sorted T cell fraction (not recorded which). These receptors originate from a human donor who was either an allogeneic HSCT recipient or a stem cell or donor lymphocyte infusion donor (not recorded which). It is not recorded whose cells these are; they may come from a transplant donor.

This clonotype showed up just a few times. The chain employs TRBV16 and TRBJ2-3; tentatively, D is TRBD2 (7 bases). The CDR3 covers 15 residues. Germline V gives CDR1 KGHSY, CDR2 FQNENV. The germline V and J ends were trimmed by 4 bases and 4 bases, with 15 bases remaining between them. This chain's CDR3 is CASSLFGGPSDTQYF. The CDR3 bases are TGTGCCAGCAGCCTCTTCGGGGGGCCATCAGATACGCAGTATTTT.

This clonotype was counted only a few times. The chain joins TRBV5-6 to TRBJ2-6, with D hard to call. In germline, CDR1 is SGHDT, CDR2 YYEEEE. The CDR3 extends over 18 amino acids. Between the trimmed V and J ends, which lost 0 bases and 0 bases, there was a span of 13 bases. In DNA, the CDR3 is TGTGCCAGCAGCTTGGTTTATTCCGTGGGCTCTGGGGCCAACGTCCTGACTTTC. Amino acid sequence: CASSLVYSVGSGANVLTF.

This clonotype was picked up a small number of times. The V gene is TRBV4-3, the J gene TRBJ1-2, with 7 bases aligning to TRBD1. CDR1 and CDR2 from the germline V gene are LGHNA and YSLEER. The CDR3 extends over 15 amino acids. V dropped 1 base and J dropped 1; count of bases not matched to a gene: 3. CDR3 protein: CASSQAWDSNYGYTF. CDR3 DNA sequence: TGCGCCAGCAGCCAAGCGTGGGACAGTAACTATGGCTACACCTTC.

A few counts support this clonotype. The V and J genes are TRBV7-6 and TRBJ2-7; D tentatively reads TRBD1 or TRBD2 (5 bases each). V was cut by 3 bases and J by 0 bases, with 12 bases left in between. The CDR3 has 15 residues. The germline gives CDR1 SGHVS, CDR2 FNYEAQ. CDR3: CASSFGAKPSYEQYF. For the CDR3, the DNA is TGTGCCAGCAGCTTCGGGGCAAAGCCCTCCTACGAGCAGTACTTC.

This clonotype was seen more than once but under ten times. The chain uses TRBV7-2 and TRBJ2-1; 7 bases are a match to TRBD2. The CDR3 contains 17 residues. The J segment lost 3 bases and the V segment lost 9 bases, leaving 17 bases of the junction unmatched. The germline V gene encodes CDR1 SGHTA and CDR2 FQGNSA. The DNA of the CDR3 is TGTGCCAGACTCACGGGGGGAGACAGACATAACTACAATGAGCAGTTCTTC. Translating gives CARLTGGDRHNYNEQFF.

The chain has TRBV24-1 and TRBJ1-3; 8 bases agree with TRBD1. V lost 2 bases, J lost 7 bases, and 3 bases stayed unmatched. The CDR3 sequence is 14 residues long. The germline V gene encodes CDR1 KGHDR and CDR2 SFDVKD. The CDR3 spells CATSDSTGGNTIYF. The CDR3 nucleotides read TGTGCCACCAGTGATTCCACAGGGGGGAACACCATATATTTT.

As for this clonotype: Because it lacks the conserved phenylalanine or tryptophan at the end, this CDR3 is likely a read error. The genes are TRBV11-1 and TRBJ2-1; TRBD2 aligns across 9 bases. The length of the CDR3 is 16 residues. V shed 5 bases, J shed 8 bases, and the junction held 13 bases outside the gene matches. CDR1 SGHAT and CDR2 FQDESV come from the germline V gene (reference sequence). CDR3 sequence: CASSRLSREGVDEQFL. The CDR3 DNA is TGTGCCAGCAGCCGCTTATCGCGGGAGGGCGTTGATGAGCAGTTCCTC.

This sequence joins TRBV6-1 and TRBJ2-2, with 7 bases matching TRBD2. Germline V gene data show CDR1 as MNHNS and CDR2 as SASEGT. The CDR3 length is 17 residues. V trimming: 5 bases; J trimming: 5 bases; junction bases outside the gene matches: 14. The CDR3 region has the DNA TGTGCCAGCAGTCCATTATCTAGCGGAGAAAGGACCGGGGAGCTGTTTTTT. The encoded protein is CASSPLSSGERTGELFF.

The J gene is TRBJ1-6, the V gene TRBV2, with 10 nucleotides matching TRBD1. Unmatched junction bases numbered 11, after V lost 6 bases and J lost 9 bases. CDR3 length: 16 residues. Germline V gene data show CDR1 as SNHLY and CDR2 as FYNNEI. The chain's CDR3 is CASSLDRTGGSSPLHF. As DNA, the CDR3 is TGTGCCAGCAGCTTAGACCGGACAGGGGGTAGTTCACCCCTCCACTTT.

This clonotype has just a few counts. The chain joins TRBV6-5 to TRBJ2-3; D is undetermined. Germline V gene sequence: CDR1 MNHEY, CDR2 SVGAGI. The ends were cut back, 2 bases at V and 5 bases at J, with 14 bases in the middle. The CDR3 consists of 15 residues. CDR3 in DNA: TGTGCCAGCAGTTACAGCCCGACCGCCGGAGATACGCAGTATTTT. Residues: CASSYSPTAGDTQYF.

The sample holds a few counts of this clonotype. The chain carries TRBV12-3 or TRBV12-4 and TRBJ1-2; D is unresolved. The CDR3 contains 14 residues. V lost 2 bases and J 3 bases, leaving 10 bases between the germline ends. For the CDR3, the DNA is TGTGCCAGCAGTTTATCTGTCTCTCACTATGGCTACACCTTC. This translates into CASSLSVSHYGYTF.

This CDR3 reads CANRGGGNTGELFF. The CDR3 DNA sequence: TGTGCCAACAGAGGGGGGGGGAACACCGGGGAGCTGTTTTTT. The rearrangement uses TRBV12-3 or TRBV12-4 and TRBJ2-2; D is possibly TRBD2 (7 bases). V lost 10 bases and J 1 base, leaving 13 bases between the germline ends. The CDR3 runs to 14 residues.

V is TRBV5-1 and J is TRBJ2-2; TRBD1 or TRBD2 may be the D gene (5 bases each). Trimming stripped 4 bases from V and 0 bases from J, with 10 bases between. In germline, CDR1 is SGHRS, CDR2 YFSETQ. CDR3 size: 15 residues. The CDR3 bases are TGCGCCAGCAGCCCATTGGGACCGAACACCGGGGAGCTGTTTTTT. Its translation is CASSPLGPNTGELFF.

This clonotype was detected ten times or more. The chain links TRBV12-3 or TRBV12-4 to TRBJ1-5; D remains unclear. The V and J ends lost 3 bases and 4 bases respectively, with 25 bases between them. This CDR3 region has 19 residues. This CDR3 reads CASSFQQYRNGLRNQPQHF. CDR3 DNA: TGTGCCAGCAGTTTCCAACAGTATCGGAATGGCTTACGGAATCAGCCCCAGCATTTT.

Only a few counts were recorded for this clonotype. The V gene is TRBV5-1, the J gene TRBJ1-2; a possible D gene is TRBD1 (5 bases). This CDR3 is 13 amino acids long. Trimming pared 1 base from V and 8 bases from J, leaving 12 bases between. The germline V gene encodes CDR1 SGHRS and CDR2 YFSETQ. CDR3: CASSLRLRDGYTF. CDR3 in DNA: TGCGCCAGCAGCTTGAGGCTCCGGGACGGCTACACCTTC.

The V gene is TRBV10-3, the J gene TRBJ2-7; no definite D call. CDR3 length: 12 residues. The V gene lost 6 bases and the J gene lost 6 bases, with 12 bases spanning the gap. The germline V gene encodes CDR1 ENHRY and CDR2 SYGVKD. The CDR3, as DNA: TGTGCCATCAGACCCGCCGAGAGCGAGCAGTACTTC. Its protein is CAIRPAESEQYF.

This clonotype was seen a few times. The rearrangement uses TRBV11-2 and TRBJ2-1, with TRBD2 matching 9 bases. CDR1 and CDR2 from the germline V gene are SGHAT and FQNNGV. V lost 3 bases, J lost 8 bases, and 11 bases stayed unmatched. This CDR3 is built from 16 residues. The CDR3 region is CASSFYQQRGADEQFF. In DNA form, the CDR3 reads TGTGCCAGCAGCTTTTATCAGCAGCGGGGGGCCGATGAGCAGTTCTTC.

A remark on this clonotype: A read error may produce the germline difference seen at one junction end. The rearrangement uses TRBV11-2 and TRBJ2-7; D call uncertain. The CDR3 spans 14 residues. Per the germline V gene, CDR1 is SGHAT and CDR2 is FQNNGV. The CDR3 protein is CASRLAGVRGEQYF. The CDR3 nucleotides are TGTGCCAGCAGATTAGCCGGTGTCAGAGGCGAGCAGTACTTC.

The J gene is TRBJ2-3, the V gene TRBV6-1; D is unclear. V was clipped by 6 bases and J by 2 bases, with 9 bases between them. The germline CDR1 and CDR2 sequences are MNHNS and SASEGT. The CDR3 has 13 amino acids. The CDR3 here is CASSPQYTDTQYF. The CDR3 region has the DNA TGTGCCAGCAGCCCCCAATACACAGATACGCAGTATTTT.

As regards this clonotype: This clone may be a read error of a much larger clone one base away. The chain has TRBV2 and TRBJ2-2, with no clear D. V lost 7 bases and J 3 bases, leaving 3 bases between the germline ends. The CDR3 contains 11 residues. Germline CDR1 reads SNHLY; CDR2 reads FYNNEI. CDR3 DNA: TGTGCCAGCAAGTACACCGGGGAGCTGTTTTTT. Its protein is CASKYTGELFF.

There are a few counts of this clonotype. V is TRBV4-3 and J is TRBJ1-3, with D possibly TRBD1 on 6 matching bases. Between the trimmed V and J ends, which lost 1 base and 2 bases, there was a span of 15 bases. CDR1 is LGHNA and CDR2 is YSLEER in the germline V gene. This CDR3 has 17 residues. CDR3 DNA: TGCGCCAGCAGCCAAGGAACAGGGAAAGGTGCTGGAAACACCATATATTTT. Translation: CASSQGTGKGAGNTIYF.

This clonotype was detected many times. The gene calls are TRBV12-3 or TRBV12-4 and TRBJ2-3, with D unclear. This CDR3 contains 14 residues. Trimming pared 3 bases from V and 1 base from J, leaving 8 bases between. CDR3 sequence (DNA): TGTGCCAGCAGTTTGAATTCTGGCACAGATACGCAGTATTTT. Translation gives CASSLNSGTDTQYF.

This clonotype was observed once. This chain's CDR3 is CASSLAGEGVNEQFF. The CDR3 bases are TGTGCCAGCAGTCTAGCGGGAGAGGGGGTCAATGAGCAGTTCTTC. The chain joins TRBV27 to TRBJ2-1; 10 bases match TRBD2. Germline values: CDR1 MNHEY, CDR2 SMNVEV (reference sequence). Germline trimming cut 5 bases from V and 6 bases from J; bases unmatched to any gene: 7. This CDR3 is built from 15 residues.

J is TRBJ2-3 and V is TRBV5-1; TRBD2 matches at 9 bases. This CDR3 has 17 residues. Germline values: CDR1 SGHRS, CDR2 YFSETQ. V gave up 0 bases and J gave up 4 bases; unmatched junction bases: 9. CDR3 nucleotides: TGCGCCAGCAGCTTGGAGCGGGGGGCGGGTTCGGCAGATACGCAGTATTTT. It yields the protein CASSLERGAGSADTQYF.

V gene TRBV20-1 combines with J gene TRBJ1-1, with 7 positions matching TRBD1. Trimming removed 7 bases from V and 8 bases from J; junction bases left unmatched: 16. Germline lookup yields CDR1 DFQATT and CDR2 SNEGSKA (reference sequence). The CDR3 covers 14 residues. The CDR3 DNA is TGCAGTGTCGACATGGACAGGAAGTTCGGCGAAGCTTTCTTT. This codes for CSVDMDRKFGEAFF.

The V call is TRBV5-1, the J call TRBJ2-7, with 9 positions matching TRBD2. The CDR3 runs 16 residues. CDR1 and CDR2 (germline): SGHRS, YFSETQ. V lost 4 bases, J lost 1 base, and 9 bases stayed unmatched. This CDR3 reads CASSAGTSYPSYEQYF. The CDR3 DNA reads as TGCGCCAGCAGCGCGGGGACTAGCTACCCATCCTACGAGCAGTACTTC.

This clonotype is a singleton in its sample. The chain couples TRBV3-1 to TRBJ2-4; TRBD1 aligns across 10 bases. Germline V gene data show CDR1 as LGHDT and CDR2 as YNNKEL (reference sequence). This CDR3 has 16 amino acids. The J segment lost 0 bases and the V segment lost 4 bases, leaving 3 bases of the junction unmatched. The CDR3 region is CASSLTGGLAKNIQYF. DNA of the CDR3: TGTGCCAGCAGCCTGACAGGGGGCTTAGCCAAAAACATTCAGTACTTC.

The chain uses TRBV12-5 and TRBJ1-2, with D uncertain. Trimming pared 1 base from V and 4 bases from J, leaving 10 bases between. CDR1 LGHNT and CDR2 FRNRAP come from the germline V gene. CDR3 length: 14 residues. Written as DNA, the CDR3 is TGTGCTAGTGGTTTGGACCGACGGACCTATGGCTACACCTTC. The encoded protein is CASGLDRRTYGYTF.